This T cell receptor (beta chain) was documented in a study of blood T cell repertoires in COVID-19. Across the whole study: Nucleic acid was either cDNA or gDNA, and it came from T cells, B-cell-depleted T cells, or PBMCs.

Trimming took 6 bases from V and 9 from J, leaving 12 bases between them. Germline loops: CDR1 KGHSH, CDR2 LQKENI. The CDR3 extends over 13 amino acids. Some clones are missing from TCRdb's copy, which holds only in-frame ones; the method was immunoSEQ multiplex PCR. The sample records around 100,000 clones, approximately 92% being singletons. The sequence derives from a man aged 18 to 29 with acute or convalescent COVID-19. This chain links TRBV18 with TRBJ1-6; weak D call: TRBD1 (6 bases). The sequenced sample was peripheral blood. In nucleotides, the CDR3 is TGTGCCAGCTCGACCGGGACAAGTTCACCCCTCCACTTT. This translates into CASSTGTSSPLHF.